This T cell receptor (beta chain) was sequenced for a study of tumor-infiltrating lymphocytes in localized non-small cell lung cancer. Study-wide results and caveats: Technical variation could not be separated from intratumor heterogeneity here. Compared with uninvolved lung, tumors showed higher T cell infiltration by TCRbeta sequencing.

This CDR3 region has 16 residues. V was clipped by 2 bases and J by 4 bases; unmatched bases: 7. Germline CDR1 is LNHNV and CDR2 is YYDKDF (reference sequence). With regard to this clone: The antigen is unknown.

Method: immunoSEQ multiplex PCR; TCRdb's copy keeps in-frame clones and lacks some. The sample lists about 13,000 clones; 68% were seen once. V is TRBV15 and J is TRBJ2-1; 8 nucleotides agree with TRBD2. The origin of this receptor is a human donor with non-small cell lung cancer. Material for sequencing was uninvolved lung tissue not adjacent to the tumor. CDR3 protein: CATSRPTSGKYNEQFF. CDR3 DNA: TGTGCCACCAGCAGACCCACTAGCGGAAAGTACAATGAGCAGTTCTTC. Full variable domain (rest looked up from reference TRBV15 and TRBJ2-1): DAMVIQNPRYQVTQFGKPVTLSCSQTLNHNVMYWYQQKSSQAPKLLFHYYDKDFNNEADTPDNFQSRRPNTSFCFLDIRSPGLGDTAMYLCATSRPTSGKYNEQFFGPGTRLTVL.